This TCR beta chain emerged from a study of blood T cell repertoires in COVID-19. About the study: From T cells, B-cell-depleted T cells, or PBMCs came the material, which was cDNA or gDNA.

The authors' processing: Reference gene primers were amplified, and this amplification served to estimate nucleated cell counts. Sequencing used immunoSEQ multiplex PCR; TCRdb keeps in-frame clones, though not all of them. Clonal size and the V and J genes are those of that table, whereas D and trimming came from the DNA. The sample contains approximately 40,000 clones, roughly nine tenths of which appear only once. The CDR3 contains 14 residues. Germline V gene lookup returns CDR1 MNHEY and CDR2 SMNVEV (reference sequence). Trimming removed 8 bases from V and 5 bases from J, with 18 bases in between.

The sequence was collected from a woman over 75 in a cohort sampled during active or convalescent COVID-19. V is TRBV27 and J is TRBJ2-5, with D possibly TRBD1 on 5 matching bases. What was sequenced was peripheral blood. CDR3 region: CASSTQGSWETQYF. For the CDR3, the DNA is TGTGCCAGCTCTACCCAGGGCTCATGGGAGACCCAGTACTTC.